The 28 T cell receptor beta chains reported below all come from one sample, sequenced in a study of cytomegalovirus exposure and HLA in healthy donors. The PCR ran on 60 Vbeta and 13 Jbeta primers. Sequencing used immunoSEQ multiplex PCR; TCRdb keeps in-frame clones, though not all of them. Of about 76,000 clones listed, roughly 73% are singletons. The sample comprised PBMCs. Source of these receptors: a woman aged 40 to 49 in good health and CMV-seropositive.

The rearrangement joins TRBV15 to TRBJ2-3; weak D call: TRBD1 (5 bases). This CDR3 has 16 amino acids. V was trimmed by 3 bases and J by 6 bases, leaving 19 bases between them. Germline-derived CDR1 and CDR2 are LNHNV and YYDKDF (reference sequence). The CDR3 bases are TGTGCCACCAGCAGCCCGACAGAAATGGTGCGGGATACGCAGTATTTT. Translating it yields CATSSPTEMVRDTQYF.

V usage is TRBV30 and J usage is TRBJ1-2, with 7 bases aligning to TRBD1. CDR1 is GTSNPN, CDR2 SVGIG, per germline (reference sequence). The V segment lost 3 bases and the J segment 0 bases; nucleotides outside the gene matches: 7. The CDR3 totals 15 residues. CDR3 nucleotide sequence: TGTGCCTGGAGAACTGAGGGGACAGCTAACTATGGCTACACCTTC. This translates into CAWRTEGTANYGYTF.

The chain couples TRBV30 to TRBJ1-6, with D tentatively TRBD1 (5 bases). CDR3 length equals 13 residues. Trimming took off 4 bases at V and 5 bases at J, with 9 bases between the two ends. CDR1 GTSNPN and CDR2 SVGIG come from the germline V gene (reference sequence). As DNA, the CDR3 is TGTGCCTGGATGGGGCTGAATAATTCACCCCTCCACTTT. Translation gives CAWMGLNNSPLHF. Full variable domain (remainder filled in from reference TRBV30 and TRBJ1-6): SQTIHQWPATLVQPVGSPLSLECTVEGTSNPNLYWYRQAAGRGLQLLFYSVGIGQISSEVPQNLSASRPQDRQFILSSKKLLLSDSGFYLCAWMGLNNSPLHFGNGTRLTVT.

This clone was detected only a few times. The chain joins TRBV5-1 to TRBJ1-1, with TRBD1 identical over 9 bases. This CDR3 region has 15 residues. Trimming took 4 bases from V and 1 from J; bases not matched to a gene: 5. Germline CDR1 SGHRS, CDR2 YFSETQ. CDR3 sequence reads: CASSPYRGRNTEAFF. CDR3 sequence (DNA): TGCGCCAGCAGCCCATACAGGGGGCGGAACACTGAAGCTTTCTTT. Combining the CDR3 with reference TRBV5-1 and TRBJ1-1 gives the whole variable domain KAGVTQTPRYLIKTRGQQVTLSCSPISGHRSVSWYQQTPGQGLQFLFEYFSETQRNKGNFPGRFSGRQFSNSRSEMNVSTLELGDSALYLCASSPYRGRNTEAFFGQGTRLTVV.

The chain links TRBV5-4 to TRBJ1-1, with D unresolved. This CDR3 contains 15 residues. The V and J ends lost 3 bases and 3 bases respectively, with 15 bases between them. CDR1 and CDR2 (germline): SGHNT, YYREEE (reference sequence). CDR3 region: CASSSGGRRHTEAFF. The CDR3 bases are TGTGCCAGCAGCTCAGGAGGCCGGAGGCACACTGAAGCTTTCTTT.

The rearrangement links TRBV6-6 to TRBJ2-1; tentative D call: TRBD2 (6 bases). Germline V gene sequence: CDR1 MNHNY, CDR2 SVGAGI (reference sequence). This CDR3 is 13 amino acids long. Trimming pared 1 base from V and 15 bases from J, leaving 16 bases between. CDR3 sequence reads: CASSYLGLGDTFF. The CDR3 DNA follows: TGTGCCAGCAGTTACTTGGGACTCGGGGATACGTTCTTC.

In DNA, the CDR3 is TGTGCCAGTAGTTTTAGAGGACAGCAAGCCTCGGAAGCTTTCTTT. As protein: CASSFRGQQASEAFF. This chain joins TRBV19 and TRBJ1-1, with D maybe TRBD1 (6 bases). Deletions cut 5 bases from V and 8 bases from J, with 21 bases between. The CDR3 loop spans 15 amino acids. Per the germline V gene, CDR1 is LNHDA and CDR2 is SQIVND (reference sequence).

The chain employs TRBV7-8 and TRBJ1-1; D remains unclear. This CDR3 is built from 12 residues. V was pared by 3 bases and J by 6 bases, with 8 bases between. Germline CDR1 SGHVS, CDR2 FQNEAQ. This CDR3 reads CASSFRWAEAFF. The DNA of the CDR3 is TGTGCCAGCAGCTTCAGGTGGGCTGAAGCTTTCTTT. The variable domain in full, completed from reference TRBV7-8 and TRBJ1-1, reads GAGVSQSPRYKVAKRGQDVALRCDPISGHVSLFWYQQALGQGPEFLTYFQNEAQLDKSGLPSDRFFAERPEGSVSTLKIQRTQQEDSAVYLCASSFRWAEAFFGQGTRLTVV.

This chain connects TRBV6-5 to TRBJ1-2; a possible D gene is TRBD1 (5 bases). The germline V and J ends were trimmed by 3 bases and 7 bases, with 12 bases remaining between them. Germline values: CDR1 MNHEY, CDR2 SVGAGI. CDR3 size: 13 residues. This CDR3 is CASSYSRDFGYTF. The CDR3 nucleotides are TGTGCCAGCAGTTATTCCAGGGACTTTGGCTACACCTTC.

The genes are TRBV5-8 and TRBJ2-4; the match to TRBD1 covers 11 bases. Trimming cost V 4 bases and J 1 base; bases outside gene matches: 10. The CDR3 contains 18 residues. Germline CDR1 reads SGHTS; CDR2 reads YDEGEE. The DNA for the CDR3 is TGTGCCAGCAGCCGGGAGGACAGGGGGCGATTCGCCAAAAACATTCAGTACTTC. Translating gives CASSREDRGRFAKNIQYF.

The chain recombines TRBV2 with TRBJ2-7; 9 nucleotides agree with TRBD1. CDR1 and CDR2 (germline): SNHLY, FYNNEI. V lost 6 bases to trimming and J lost 0 bases; unmatched junction nucleotides: 3. The CDR3 extends over 14 amino acids. CDR3 bases: TGTGCCAGCAGGCAGGGACAGGGCTCCTACGAGCAGTACTTC. Protein sequence: CASRQGQGSYEQYF.

The gene calls are TRBV5-4 and TRBJ2-3; TRBD2 matches 9 bases. The CDR3 runs 15 residues. V was pared by 2 bases and J by 2 bases, with 3 bases of the junction left unmatched. Per germline, CDR1 SGHNT and CDR2 YYREEE (reference sequence). CDR3 in DNA: TGTGCCAGCAGCTTCCCTAGCGGGACCACAGATACGCAGTATTTT. Protein: CASSFPSGTTDTQYF.

This clone occurred a few times. V gene TRBV7-6 combines with J gene TRBJ2-3, with D possibly matching TRBD2 (5 bases). CDR1 and CDR2 (germline): SGHVS, FNYEAQ. CDR3 length: 15 amino acids. Trimming took 1 base from V and 5 from J, leaving 13 bases between them. The CDR3: CASSLELDREDTQYF. The CDR3 region has the DNA TGTGCCAGCAGCTTAGAACTAGATCGGGAAGATACGCAGTATTTT. Supplemented by reference TRBV7-6 and TRBJ2-3, the full variable domain reads GAGVSQSPRYKVTKRGQDVALRCDPISGHVSLYWYRQALGQGPEFLTYFNYEAQQDKSGLPNDRFSAERPEGSISTLTIQRTEQRDSAMYRCASSLELDREDTQYFGPGTRLTVL.

The gene calls are TRBV5-1 and TRBJ2-7; D is ambiguous. Germline CDR1 is SGHRS and CDR2 is YFSETQ. V lost 1 base to trimming and J lost 0 bases, with 14 bases between them. The CDR3 is 16 residues long. This CDR3 reads CASSLSAATYSYEQYF. Here the CDR3 DNA reads TGCGCCAGCAGCTTGTCGGCGGCAACCTACTCCTACGAGCAGTACTTC.

This chain uses TRBV4-1 with TRBJ1-1; D is unclear. Between the trimmed V and J ends, which lost 0 bases and 1 base, there was a span of 9 bases. Germline V gene sequence: CDR1 MGHRA, CDR2 YSYEKL. The CDR3 length is 15 residues. The CDR3 here is CASSQEESWNTEAFF. CDR3 nucleotide sequence: TGCGCCAGCAGCCAAGAGGAGAGTTGGAACACTGAAGCTTTCTTT.

This rearrangement joins TRBV7-2 to TRBJ2-7, with TRBD2 identical over 9 bases. This CDR3 is built from 16 residues. Germline V gives CDR1 SGHTA, CDR2 FQGNSA. V shed 5 bases, J shed 3 bases, and the junction held 11 bases outside the gene matches. The CDR3 region is CASSTSSGGGYYEQYF. CDR3 DNA sequence: TGTGCCAGCAGCACGAGTAGCGGGGGTGGCTACTACGAGCAGTACTTC.

The chain combines TRBV6-6 with TRBJ2-3; 7 positions match TRBD2. Trimming removed 6 bases from V and 1 base from J; junction bases left unmatched: 7. Germline V gene sequence: CDR1 MNHNY, CDR2 SVGAGI (reference sequence). CDR3 size: 15 residues. CDR3 bases: TGTGCCAGCAGATCCCAGCGGGACCGCACAGATACGCAGTATTTT. It yields the protein CASRSQRDRTDTQYF.

This clone came up a few times. V is TRBV6-1 and J is TRBJ1-1; D gene ambiguous. V lost 8 bases and J lost 3, with 10 bases in between. This CDR3 comprises 12 residues. Germline V gives CDR1 MNHNS, CDR2 SASEGT. DNA for the CDR3: TGTGCCAGCGGGCCTTTGGACACTGAAGCTTTCTTT. It translates to CASGPLDTEAFF.

V usage is TRBV6-5 and J usage is TRBJ1-5, with 8 bases identical to TRBD1. Germline V lookup: CDR1 MNHEY, CDR2 SVGAGI. This CDR3 has 15 amino acids. After removal of 0 bases from V and 7 bases from J, the junction contained 5 bases not matched to a gene. The CDR3 coding sequence is TGTGCCAGCAGTTACTCGGGACAGGTGGGCCAGCCCCAGCATTTT. Protein product: CASSYSGQVGQPQHF.

This clone was found a few times. This chain uses TRBV30 with TRBJ1-5; D call uncertain. Trimming removed 1 base from V and 5 bases from J, with 9 bases in between. This CDR3 has 13 amino acids. CDR1 is GTSNPN and CDR2 is SVGIG in the germline V gene (reference sequence). CDR3 loop: CAWSAGGDQPQHF. Here the CDR3 DNA reads TGTGCCTGGAGTGCGGGCGGGGATCAGCCCCAGCATTTT.

The chain recombines TRBV28 with TRBJ2-5, with 13 bases aligning to TRBD2. This CDR3 is 15 amino acids long. V shed 4 bases, J shed 5 bases, and the junction held 4 bases outside the gene matches. Germline loops: CDR1 MDHEN, CDR2 SYDVKM. CDR3 in DNA: TGTGCCAGCAGTTCTGGACTAGCGGGAGTGGAGACCCAGTACTTC. It translates to CASSSGLAGVETQYF. Combining the CDR3 with reference TRBV28 and TRBJ2-5 gives the whole variable domain DVKVTQSSRYLVKRTGEKVFLECVQDMDHENMFWYRQDPGLGLRLIYFSYDVKMKEKGDIPEGYSVSREKKERFSLILESASTNQTSMYLCASSSGLAGVETQYFGPGTRLLVL.

This sequence joins TRBV7-2 and TRBJ1-1; tentatively, D is TRBD1 (5 bases). Germline lookup yields CDR1 SGHTA and CDR2 FQGNSA. The CDR3 is 14 amino acids. The V and J ends lost 4 bases and 8 bases respectively, with 17 bases between them. CDR3 protein: CASSYGIPYREAFF. The CDR3 region has the DNA TGTGCCAGCAGCTATGGGATTCCGTACAGGGAAGCTTTCTTT.

The chain is built from TRBV5-1 and TRBJ1-6; possible D gene TRBD1, 6 bases. Germline values: CDR1 SGHRS, CDR2 YFSETQ. This CDR3 contains 14 residues. Trimming took 0 bases from V and 7 from J, leaving 8 bases between them. In DNA form, the CDR3 reads TGCGCCAGCAGCTTGGCCCAGGGGAATTCACCCCTCCACTTT. Translating it yields CASSLAQGNSPLHF.

V is TRBV29-1 and J is TRBJ2-7, with a tentative D call TRBD1 (5 bases). Germline lookup yields CDR1 SQVTM and CDR2 ANQGSEA. The ends were cut back, 4 bases at V and 5 bases at J, with 21 bases in the middle. The CDR3 length is 15 residues. Here the CDR3 reads CSVGLAGQGIDEQYF. The CDR3 DNA reads as TGCAGCGTTGGCCTGGCAGGGCAGGGCATTGACGAGCAGTACTTC.

This clone was seen once. The rearrangement uses TRBV5-4 and TRBJ2-2, with 13 bases aligning to TRBD2. J lost 4 bases, V lost 4 bases, and 4 bases had no gene match. CDR3 length: 16 amino acids. Germline V lookup: CDR1 SGHNT, CDR2 YYREEE (reference sequence). The CDR3 here is CASSHGTSGVTGELFF. The CDR3 region has the DNA TGTGCCAGCAGCCATGGGACTAGCGGGGTCACCGGGGAGCTGTTTTTT. Using reference TRBV5-4 and TRBJ2-2 for the parts outside the CDR3, the full variable domain is ETGVTQSPTHLIKTRGQQVTLRCSSQSGHNTVSWYQQALGQGPQFIFQYYREEENGRGNFPPRFSGLQFPNYSSELNVNALELDDSALYLCASSHGTSGVTGELFFGEGSRLTVL.

This sequence joins TRBV7-8 and TRBJ1-1, with TRBD1 matching over 7 bases. Trimming took 5 bases from V and 1 from J; bases not matched to a gene: 4. The CDR3 spans 14 residues. Germline CDR1 SGHVS, CDR2 FQNEAQ. CDR3 amino acids: CASSRGTANTEAFF. The CDR3 DNA reads as TGTGCCAGCAGCCGAGGGACAGCGAACACTGAAGCTTTCTTT.

V gene TRBV13 combines with J gene TRBJ1-1; 12 bases map to TRBD1. V shed 4 bases and J 5 bases; nucleotides not matched to a gene: 11. Germline-derived CDR1 and CDR2 are PRHDT and FYEKMQ (reference sequence). The CDR3 is 17 residues long. The chain's CDR3 is CASSSLPGQGAQTEAFF. The CDR3 DNA reads TGTGCCAGCAGCTCTCTTCCGGGACAGGGGGCCCAGACTGAAGCTTTCTTT.

This clone showed up just once. The chain carries TRBV19 and TRBJ2-7; 12 bases agree with TRBD2. CDR3 size: 15 residues. The V and J ends lost 4 bases and 2 bases, in that order; junction bases with no gene match: 3. The germline CDR1 and CDR2 sequences are LNHDA and SQIVND (reference sequence). Written as DNA, the CDR3 is TGTGCCAGTAGTAGATCTAGCGGGAGGGCCTACGAGCAGTACTTC. This encodes CASSRSSGRAYEQYF.